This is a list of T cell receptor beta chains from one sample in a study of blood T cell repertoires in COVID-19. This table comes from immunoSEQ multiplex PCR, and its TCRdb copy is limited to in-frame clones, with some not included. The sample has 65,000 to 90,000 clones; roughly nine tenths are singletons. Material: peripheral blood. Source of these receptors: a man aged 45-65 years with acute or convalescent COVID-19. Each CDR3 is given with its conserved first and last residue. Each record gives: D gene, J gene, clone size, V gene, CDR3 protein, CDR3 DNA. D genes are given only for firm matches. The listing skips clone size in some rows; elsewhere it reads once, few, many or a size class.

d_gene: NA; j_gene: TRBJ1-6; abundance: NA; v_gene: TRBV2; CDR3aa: CASSPDSLYNSPLHF; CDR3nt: TGTGCCAGCAGTCCAGACAGCCTCTATAATTCACCCCTCCACTTT
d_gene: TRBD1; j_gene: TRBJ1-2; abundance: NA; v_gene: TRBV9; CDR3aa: CASSVGQGAGGYTF; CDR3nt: TGTGCCAGCAGCGTCGGACAGGGGGCTGGAGGCTACACCTTC
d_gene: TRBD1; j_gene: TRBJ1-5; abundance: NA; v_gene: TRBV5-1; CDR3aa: CASSIDRGGVQPQHF; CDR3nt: TGCGCCAGCAGCATAGACAGGGGAGGCGTGCAGCCCCAGCATTTT
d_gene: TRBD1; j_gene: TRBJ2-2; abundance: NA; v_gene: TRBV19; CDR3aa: CASRGDRDGGELFF; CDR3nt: TGTGCCAGTAGGGGGGACAGGGACGGCGGGGAGCTGTTTTTT
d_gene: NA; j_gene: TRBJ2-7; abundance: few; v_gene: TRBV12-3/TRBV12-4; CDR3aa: CASSKPGGYEQYF; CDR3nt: TGTGCCAGCAGTAAACCCGGGGGCTACGAGCAGTACTTC
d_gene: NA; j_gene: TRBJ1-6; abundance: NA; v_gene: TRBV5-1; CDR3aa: CASSLGLIDSRNSPLHF; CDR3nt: TGCGCCAGCAGCTTGGGCCTGATTGACAGCCGCAATTCACCCCTCCACTTT
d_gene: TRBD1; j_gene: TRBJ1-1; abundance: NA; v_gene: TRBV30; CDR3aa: CAWRGDRGPEAFF; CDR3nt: TGTGCCTGGAGGGGGGACAGGGGGCCCGAAGCTTTCTTT
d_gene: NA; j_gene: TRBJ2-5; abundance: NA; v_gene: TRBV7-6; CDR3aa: CASEKTGFGETQYF; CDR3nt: TGTGCCAGCGAAAAAACAGGGTTTGGGGAGACCCAGTACTTC
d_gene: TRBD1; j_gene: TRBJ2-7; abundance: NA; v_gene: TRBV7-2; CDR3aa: CASSIKQGPNEQYF; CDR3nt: TGTGCCAGCAGCATCAAACAGGGGCCCAACGAGCAGTACTTC
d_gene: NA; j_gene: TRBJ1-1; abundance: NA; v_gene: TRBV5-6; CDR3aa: CASTESMNTEAFF; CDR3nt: TGTGCCAGCACCGAAAGCATGAACACTGAAGCTTTCTTT
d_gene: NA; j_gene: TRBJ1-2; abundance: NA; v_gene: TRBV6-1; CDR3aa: CASSEGSLPSNF; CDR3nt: TGTGCCAGCAGTGAAGGTTCTCTTCCTAGTAACTTC
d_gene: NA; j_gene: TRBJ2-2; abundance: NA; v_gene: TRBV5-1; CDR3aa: CASSPAGNTGELFF; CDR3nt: TGCGCCAGCAGCCCGGCAGGTAACACCGGGGAGCTGTTTTTT
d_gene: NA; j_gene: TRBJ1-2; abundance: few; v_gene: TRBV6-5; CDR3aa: CASKGANYGYTF; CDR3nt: TGTGCCAGCAAGGGGGCTAACTATGGCTACACCTTC
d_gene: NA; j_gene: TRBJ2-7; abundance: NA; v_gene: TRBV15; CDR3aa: CATSRGHPYEQYF; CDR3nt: TGTGCCACCAGCAGAGGACATCCCTACGAGCAGTACTTC
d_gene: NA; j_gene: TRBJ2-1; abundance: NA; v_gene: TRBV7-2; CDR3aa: CASSQTSRASSYNEQFF; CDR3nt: TGTGCCAGCAGCCAAACTAGCAGGGCGAGCTCCTACAATGAGCAGTTCTTC
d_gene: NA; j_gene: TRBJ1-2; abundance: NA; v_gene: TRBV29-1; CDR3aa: CSVESGGSYGYTF; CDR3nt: TGCAGCGTTGAATCCGGCGGCTCCTATGGCTACACCTTC
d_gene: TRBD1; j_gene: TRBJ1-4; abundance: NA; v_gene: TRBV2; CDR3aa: CASSGDSTKLFF; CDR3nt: TGTGCCAGCAGTGGGGACAGCACTAAACTGTTTTTT
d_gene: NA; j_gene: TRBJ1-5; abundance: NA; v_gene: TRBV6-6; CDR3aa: CASSYMGHNQPQHF; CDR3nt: TGTGCCAGCAGTTACATGGGGCACAATCAGCCCCAGCATTTT
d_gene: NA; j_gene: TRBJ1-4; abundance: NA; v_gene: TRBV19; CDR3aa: CASMTRGNNEKLFF; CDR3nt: TGTGCCAGTATGACGCGGGGCAATAATGAAAAACTGTTTTTT
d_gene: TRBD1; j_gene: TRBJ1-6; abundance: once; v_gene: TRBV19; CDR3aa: CASSSATGQGNSPLHF; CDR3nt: TGTGCCAGTAGTTCCGCTACGGGACAGGGGAATTCACCCCTCCACTTT
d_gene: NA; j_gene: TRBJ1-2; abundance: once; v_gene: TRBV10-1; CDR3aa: CASSIRQATGYGYTF; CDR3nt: TGCGCCAGCAGCATTAGACAGGCCACTGGCTATGGCTACACCTTC
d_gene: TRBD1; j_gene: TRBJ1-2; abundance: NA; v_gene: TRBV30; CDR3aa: CAWSFRQGFSGGYTF; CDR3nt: TGTGCCTGGAGTTTCCGACAGGGGTTTTCTGGTGGCTACACCTTC
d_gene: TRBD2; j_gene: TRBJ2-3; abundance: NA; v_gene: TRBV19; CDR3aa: CASSVTSGGAGGAKQYF; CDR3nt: TGTGCCAGTAGTGTTACTAGCGGGGGGGCCGGAGGGGCGAAGCAGTATTTT
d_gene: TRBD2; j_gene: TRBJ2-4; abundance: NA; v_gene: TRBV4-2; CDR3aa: CASSPATSGGDLAKNIQYF; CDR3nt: TGTGCCAGCAGCCCCGCGACTAGCGGGGGGGACTTAGCCAAAAACATTCAGTACTTC
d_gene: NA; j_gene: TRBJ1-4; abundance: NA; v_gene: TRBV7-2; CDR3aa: CASSINTGTNEKLFF; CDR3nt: TGTGCCAGCAGCATAAACACGGGAACTAATGAAAAACTGTTTTTT
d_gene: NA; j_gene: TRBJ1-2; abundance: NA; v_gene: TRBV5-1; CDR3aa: CASSLRPGLGLGYTF; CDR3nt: TGCGCCAGCAGCTTGAGGCCGGGACTCGGGCTTGGCTACACCTTC
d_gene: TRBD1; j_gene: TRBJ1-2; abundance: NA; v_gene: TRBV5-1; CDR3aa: CASSLGQGLGYTF; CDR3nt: TGCGCCAGCAGCTTGGGACAGGGGCTTGGCTACACCTTC
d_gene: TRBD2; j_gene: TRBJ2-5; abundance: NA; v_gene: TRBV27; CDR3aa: CASTLFSGGSETQYF; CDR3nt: TGTGCCAGCACCCTTTTCTCCGGGGGGTCAGAGACCCAGTACTTC
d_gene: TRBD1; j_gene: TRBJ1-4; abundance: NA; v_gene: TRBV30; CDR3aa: CALDRGSEKLFF; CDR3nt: TGTGCCCTCGACAGGGGAAGCGAAAAACTGTTTTTT
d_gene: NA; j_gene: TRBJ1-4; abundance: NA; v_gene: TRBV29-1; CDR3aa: CSATPSQGTNEKLFF; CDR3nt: TGCAGCGCCACCCCCTCCCAGGGAACTAATGAAAAACTGTTTTTT
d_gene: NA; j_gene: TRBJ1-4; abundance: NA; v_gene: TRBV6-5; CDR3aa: CASRNLYRELFF; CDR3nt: TGTGCCAGCAGAAACCTATACAGGGAACTGTTTTTT
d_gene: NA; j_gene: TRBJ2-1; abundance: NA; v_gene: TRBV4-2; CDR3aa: CASSQDRGDKQFF; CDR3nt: TGTGCCAGCAGCCAAGATCGGGGTGATAAGCAGTTCTTC
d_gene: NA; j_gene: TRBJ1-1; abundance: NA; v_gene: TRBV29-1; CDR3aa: CSVQGDGTEAFF; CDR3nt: TGCAGCGTTCAGGGCGATGGTACTGAAGCTTTCTTT
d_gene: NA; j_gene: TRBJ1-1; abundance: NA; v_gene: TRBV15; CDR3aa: CATSRVQEIGQENTEAFF; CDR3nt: TGTGCCACCAGCAGAGTTCAAGAAATCGGACAAGAGAACACTGAAGCTTTCTTT
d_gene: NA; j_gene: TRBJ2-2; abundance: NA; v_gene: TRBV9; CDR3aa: CASRQNTGELFF; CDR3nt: TGTGCCAGCAGACAGAACACCGGGGAGCTGTTTTTT
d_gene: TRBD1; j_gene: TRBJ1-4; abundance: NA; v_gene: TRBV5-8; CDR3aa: CASSPGQGLHEKLFF; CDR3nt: TGTGCCAGCAGCCCGGGACAGGGATTACATGAAAAACTGTTTTTT
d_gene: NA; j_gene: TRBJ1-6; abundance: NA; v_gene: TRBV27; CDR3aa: CASSLWRENSPLHF; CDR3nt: TGTGCCAGCAGTTTGTGGCGGGAAAATTCACCCCTCCACTTT
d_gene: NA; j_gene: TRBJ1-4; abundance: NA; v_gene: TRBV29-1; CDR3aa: CSVGVRQANEKLFF; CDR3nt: TGCAGCGTGGGAGTCCGGCAGGCTAATGAAAAACTGTTTTTT
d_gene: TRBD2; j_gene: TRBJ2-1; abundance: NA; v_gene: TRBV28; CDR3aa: CASMGLAGEQFF; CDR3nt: TGTGCCAGCATGGGGCTAGCGGGTGAGCAGTTCTTC
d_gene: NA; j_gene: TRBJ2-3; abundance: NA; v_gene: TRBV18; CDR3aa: CASSPKEGVDTQYF; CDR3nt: TGTGCCAGCTCACCAAAGGAGGGAGTGGATACGCAGTATTTT
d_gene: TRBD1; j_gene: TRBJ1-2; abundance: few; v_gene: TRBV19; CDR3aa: CASRLDRELAYTF; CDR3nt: TGTGCCAGTAGGCTGGACAGGGAGCTAGCCTACACCTTC
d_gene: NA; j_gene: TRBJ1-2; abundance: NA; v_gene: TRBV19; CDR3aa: CASTQGRETRSYGYTF; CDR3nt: TGTGCCAGTACTCAAGGCAGGGAAACACGTAGCTATGGCTACACCTTC
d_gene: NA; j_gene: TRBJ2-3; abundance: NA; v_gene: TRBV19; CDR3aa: CASTSQGADTQYF; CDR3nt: TGTGCCAGTACCTCACAGGGAGCGGATACGCAGTATTTT
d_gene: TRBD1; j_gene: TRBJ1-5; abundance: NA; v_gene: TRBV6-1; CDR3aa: CASSEMTGSGQPQHF; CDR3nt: TGTGCCAGCAGTGAAATGACAGGGAGTGGTCAGCCCCAGCATTTT
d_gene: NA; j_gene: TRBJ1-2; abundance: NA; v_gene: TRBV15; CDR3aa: CATSRASADGYTF; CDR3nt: TGTGCCACCAGCAGAGCGTCGGCGGATGGCTACACCTTC
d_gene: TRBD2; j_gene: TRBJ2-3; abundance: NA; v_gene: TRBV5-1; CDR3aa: CASSFASGDTQYF; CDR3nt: TGCGCCAGCAGCTTTGCTAGCGGGGATACGCAGTATTTT
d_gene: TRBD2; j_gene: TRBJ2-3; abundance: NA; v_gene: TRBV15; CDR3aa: CATSRMRTDYSGTDTQYF; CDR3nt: TGTGCCACCAGCAGAATGCGGACAGATTATAGCGGGACCGATACGCAGTATTTT
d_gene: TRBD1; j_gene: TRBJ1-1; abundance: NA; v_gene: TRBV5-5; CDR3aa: CASSSRFRDRAIGTEAFF; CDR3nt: TGTGCCAGCAGCTCGAGGTTCCGGGACAGGGCCATTGGCACTGAAGCTTTCTTT